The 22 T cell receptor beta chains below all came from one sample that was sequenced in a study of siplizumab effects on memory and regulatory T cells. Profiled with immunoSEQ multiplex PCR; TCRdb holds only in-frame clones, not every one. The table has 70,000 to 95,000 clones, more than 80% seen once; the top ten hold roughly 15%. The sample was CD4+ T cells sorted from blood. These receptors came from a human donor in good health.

CDR3 sequence reads: CASRGLQGGLAGGGSEQYF. CDR3 DNA sequence: TGCGCCAGCAGAGGACTCCAAGGAGGACTAGCGGGAGGTGGGAGCGAGCAGTACTTC. This sequence joins TRBV5-1 and TRBJ2-7, with 14 bases matching TRBD2. This CDR3 is 19 amino acids long. Germline V lookup: CDR1 SGHRS, CDR2 YFSETQ. Trimming cost V 5 bases and J 6 bases; bases outside gene matches: 19.

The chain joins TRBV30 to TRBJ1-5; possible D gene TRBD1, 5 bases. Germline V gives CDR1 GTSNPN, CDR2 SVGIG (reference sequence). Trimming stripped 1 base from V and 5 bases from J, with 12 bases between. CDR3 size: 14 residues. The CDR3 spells CAWSGGRVHQPQHF. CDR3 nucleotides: TGTGCCTGGAGTGGGGGCAGGGTCCATCAGCCCCAGCATTTT.

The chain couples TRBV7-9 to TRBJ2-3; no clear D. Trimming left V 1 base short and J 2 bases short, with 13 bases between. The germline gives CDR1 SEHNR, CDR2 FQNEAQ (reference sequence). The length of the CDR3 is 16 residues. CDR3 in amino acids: CASSLDSLGPTDTQYF. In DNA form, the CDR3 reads TGTGCCAGCAGCTTAGACAGCTTAGGCCCCACAGATACGCAGTATTTT. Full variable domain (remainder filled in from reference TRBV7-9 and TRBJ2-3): DTGVSQNPRHKITKRGQNVTFRCDPISEHNRLYWYRQTLGQGPEFLTYFQNEAQLEKSRLLSDRFSAERPKGSFSTLEIQRTEQGDSAMYLCASSLDSLGPTDTQYFGPGTRLTVL.

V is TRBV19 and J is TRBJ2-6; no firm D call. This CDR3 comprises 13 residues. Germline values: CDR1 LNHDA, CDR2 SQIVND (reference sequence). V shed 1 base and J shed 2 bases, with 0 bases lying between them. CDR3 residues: CASSIAGANVLTF. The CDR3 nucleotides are TGTGCCAGTAGTATAGCTGGGGCCAACGTCCTGACTTTC.

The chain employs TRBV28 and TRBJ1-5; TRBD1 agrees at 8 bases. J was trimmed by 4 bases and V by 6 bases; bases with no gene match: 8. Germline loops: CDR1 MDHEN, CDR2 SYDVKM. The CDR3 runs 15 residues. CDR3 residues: CASSPIDRGNQPQHF. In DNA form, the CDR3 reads TGTGCCAGCAGCCCAATCGACAGGGGAAATCAGCCCCAGCATTTT.

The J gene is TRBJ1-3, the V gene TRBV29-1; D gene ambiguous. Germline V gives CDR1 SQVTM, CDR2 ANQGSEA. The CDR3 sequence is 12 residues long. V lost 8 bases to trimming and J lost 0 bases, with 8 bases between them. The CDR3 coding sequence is TGCAGCTCTCTGACCTCTGGAAACACCATATATTTT. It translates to CSSLTSGNTIYF. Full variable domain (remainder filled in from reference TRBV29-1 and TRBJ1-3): SAVISQKPSRDICQRGTSLTIQCQVDSQVTMMFWYRQQPGQSLTLIATANQGSEATYESGFVIDKFPISRPNLTFSTLTVSNMSPEDSSIYLCSSLTSGNTIYFGEGSWLTVV.

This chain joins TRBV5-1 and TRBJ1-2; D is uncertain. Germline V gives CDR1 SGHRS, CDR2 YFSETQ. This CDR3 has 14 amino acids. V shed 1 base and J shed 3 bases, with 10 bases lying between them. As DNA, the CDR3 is TGCGCCAGCAGCTTGAAACCCGGGGACTATGGCTACACCTTC. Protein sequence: CASSLKPGDYGYTF.

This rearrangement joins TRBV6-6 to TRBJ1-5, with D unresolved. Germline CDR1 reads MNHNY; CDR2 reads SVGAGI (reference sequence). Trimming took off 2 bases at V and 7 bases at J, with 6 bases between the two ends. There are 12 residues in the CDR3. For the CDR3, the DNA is TGTGCCAGCAGTTACCCCGGGCAGCCCCAGCATTTT. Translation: CASSYPGQPQHF.

The CDR3 reads CAISGQTGENTEAFF. The CDR3 coding sequence is TGTGCCATCAGTGGACAAACAGGGGAAAACACTGAAGCTTTCTTT. V usage is TRBV10-3 and J usage is TRBJ1-1, with 7 bases matching TRBD1. The CDR3 covers 15 residues. CDR1 is ENHRY, CDR2 SYGVKD, per germline. V shed 4 bases, J shed 2 bases, and the junction held 7 bases outside the gene matches.

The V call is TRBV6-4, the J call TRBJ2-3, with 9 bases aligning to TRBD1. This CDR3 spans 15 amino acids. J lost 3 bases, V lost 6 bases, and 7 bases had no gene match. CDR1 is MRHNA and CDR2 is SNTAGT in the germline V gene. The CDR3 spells CASSLDRGDTDTQYF. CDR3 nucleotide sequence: TGTGCCAGCAGCCTGGACAGGGGTGATACAGATACGCAGTATTTT.

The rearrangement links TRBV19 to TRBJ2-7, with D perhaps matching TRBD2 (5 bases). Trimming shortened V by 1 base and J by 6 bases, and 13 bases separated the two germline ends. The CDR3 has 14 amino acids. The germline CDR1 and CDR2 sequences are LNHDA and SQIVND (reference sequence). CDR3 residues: CASSIAPRAAEQYF. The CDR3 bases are TGTGCCAGTAGTATAGCGCCGAGGGCGGCCGAGCAGTACTTC. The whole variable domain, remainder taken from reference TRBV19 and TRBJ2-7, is DGGITQSPKYLFRKEGQNVTLSCEQNLNHDAMYWYRQDPGQGLRLIYYSQIVNDFQKGDIAEGYSVSREKKESFPLTVTSAQKNPTAFYLCASSIAPRAAEQYFGPGTRLTVT.

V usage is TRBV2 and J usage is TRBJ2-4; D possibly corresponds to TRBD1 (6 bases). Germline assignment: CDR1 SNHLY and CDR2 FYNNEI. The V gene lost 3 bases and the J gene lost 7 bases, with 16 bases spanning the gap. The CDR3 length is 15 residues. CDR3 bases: TGTGCCAGCAGTGATGGTGGGACACCCAGGAACATTCAGTACTTC. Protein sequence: CASSDGGTPRNIQYF.

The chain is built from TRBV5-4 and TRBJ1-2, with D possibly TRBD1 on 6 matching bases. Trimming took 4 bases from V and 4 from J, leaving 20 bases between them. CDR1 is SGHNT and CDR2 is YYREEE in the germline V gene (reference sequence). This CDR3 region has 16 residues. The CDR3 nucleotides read TGTGCCAGCAGCACAAAGACAGGATCGCTAGGCTATGGCTACACCTTC. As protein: CASSTKTGSLGYGYTF.

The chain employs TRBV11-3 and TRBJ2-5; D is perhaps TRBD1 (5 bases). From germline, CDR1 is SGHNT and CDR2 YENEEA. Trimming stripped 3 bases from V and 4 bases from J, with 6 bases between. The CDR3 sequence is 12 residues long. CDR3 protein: CASSFQGETQYF. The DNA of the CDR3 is TGTGCCAGCAGCTTTCAGGGAGAGACCCAGTACTTC.

CDR3 amino acids: CASSLQGGDTQYF. In DNA form, the CDR3 reads TGCGCCAGCAGCCTACAGGGGGGAGATACGCAGTATTTT. V gene TRBV5-1 combines with J gene TRBJ2-3; 8 bases fit TRBD1. V dropped 4 bases and J dropped 5; count of bases not matched to a gene: 3. The CDR3 sequence is 13 residues long. Per germline, CDR1 SGHRS and CDR2 YFSETQ.

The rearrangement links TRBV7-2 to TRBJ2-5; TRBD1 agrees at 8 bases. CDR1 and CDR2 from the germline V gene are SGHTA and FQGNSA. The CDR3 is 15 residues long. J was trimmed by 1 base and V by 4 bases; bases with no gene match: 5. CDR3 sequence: CASSSARGPQETQYF. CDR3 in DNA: TGTGCCAGCAGCTCAGCCAGGGGGCCCCAAGAGACCCAGTACTTC.

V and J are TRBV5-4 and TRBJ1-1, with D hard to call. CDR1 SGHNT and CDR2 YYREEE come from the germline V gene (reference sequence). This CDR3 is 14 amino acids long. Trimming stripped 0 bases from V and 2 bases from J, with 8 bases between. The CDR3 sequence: CASSLEAVNTEAFF. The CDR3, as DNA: TGTGCCAGCAGCTTGGAGGCGGTCAACACTGAAGCTTTCTTT.

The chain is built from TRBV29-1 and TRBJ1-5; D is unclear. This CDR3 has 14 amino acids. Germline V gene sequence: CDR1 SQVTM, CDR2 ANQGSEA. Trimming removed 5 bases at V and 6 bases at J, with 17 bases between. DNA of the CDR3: TGCAGCGTTCTCGGGGTAGGGTTTGGTCAGCCCCAGCATTTT. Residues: CSVLGVGFGQPQHF. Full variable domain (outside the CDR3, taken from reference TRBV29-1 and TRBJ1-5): SAVISQKPSRDICQRGTSLTIQCQVDSQVTMMFWYRQQPGQSLTLIATANQGSEATYESGFVIDKFPISRPNLTFSTLTVSNMSPEDSSIYLCSVLGVGFGQPQHFGDGTRLSIL.

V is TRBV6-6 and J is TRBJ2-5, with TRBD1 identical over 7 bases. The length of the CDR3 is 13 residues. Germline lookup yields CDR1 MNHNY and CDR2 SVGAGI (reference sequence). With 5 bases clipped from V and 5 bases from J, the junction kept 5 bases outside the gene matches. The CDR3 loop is CASSHGTVETQYF. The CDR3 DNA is TGTGCCAGCAGTCACGGGACAGTCGAGACCCAGTACTTC.

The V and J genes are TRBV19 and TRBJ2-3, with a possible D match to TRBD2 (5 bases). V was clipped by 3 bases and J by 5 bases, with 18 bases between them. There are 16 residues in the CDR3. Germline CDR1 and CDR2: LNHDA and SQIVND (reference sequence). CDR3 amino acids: CASSMEAANLGDTQYF. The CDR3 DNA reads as TGTGCCAGTAGTATGGAAGCGGCAAACCTAGGAGATACGCAGTATTTT.

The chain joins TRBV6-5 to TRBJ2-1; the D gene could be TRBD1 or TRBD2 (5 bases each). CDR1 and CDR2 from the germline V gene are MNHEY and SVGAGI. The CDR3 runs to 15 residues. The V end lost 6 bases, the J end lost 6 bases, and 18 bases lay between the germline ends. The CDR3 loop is CASSLLWAGTNEQFF. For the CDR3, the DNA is TGTGCCAGCAGCCTCCTTTGGGCAGGGACCAATGAGCAGTTCTTC.

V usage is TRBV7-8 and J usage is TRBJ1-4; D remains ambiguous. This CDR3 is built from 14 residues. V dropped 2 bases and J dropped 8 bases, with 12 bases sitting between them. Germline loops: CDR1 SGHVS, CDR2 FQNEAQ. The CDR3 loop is CASSLQPSAEKLFF. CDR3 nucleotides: TGTGCCAGCAGCTTACAGCCGTCTGCGGAAAAACTGTTTTTT. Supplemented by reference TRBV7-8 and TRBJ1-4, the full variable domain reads GAGVSQSPRYKVAKRGQDVALRCDPISGHVSLFWYQQALGQGPEFLTYFQNEAQLDKSGLPSDRFFAERPEGSVSTLKIQRTQQEDSAVYLCASSLQPSAEKLFFGSGTQLSVL.